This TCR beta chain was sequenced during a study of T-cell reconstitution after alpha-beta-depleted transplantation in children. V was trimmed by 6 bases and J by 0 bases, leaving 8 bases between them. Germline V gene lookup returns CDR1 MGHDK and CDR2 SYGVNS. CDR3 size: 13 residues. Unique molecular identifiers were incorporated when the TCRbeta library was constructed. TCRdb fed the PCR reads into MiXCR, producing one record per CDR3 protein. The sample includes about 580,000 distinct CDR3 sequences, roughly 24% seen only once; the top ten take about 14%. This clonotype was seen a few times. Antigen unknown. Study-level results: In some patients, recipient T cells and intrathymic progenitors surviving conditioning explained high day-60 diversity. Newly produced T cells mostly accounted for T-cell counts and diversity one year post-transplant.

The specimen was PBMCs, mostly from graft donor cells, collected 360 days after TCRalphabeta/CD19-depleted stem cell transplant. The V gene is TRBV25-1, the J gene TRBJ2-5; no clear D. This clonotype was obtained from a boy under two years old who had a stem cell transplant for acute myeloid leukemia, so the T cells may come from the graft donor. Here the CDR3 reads CASSPPYQETQYF. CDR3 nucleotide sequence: TGTGCCAGCAGCCCGCCCTACCAAGAGACCCAGTACTTC.